Following are 5 T cell receptor beta chains from one sample sequenced in a study of T cell responses to AZD1222 COVID-19 vaccine. Clones were sequenced by immunoSEQ multiplex PCR, and TCRdb holds only the in-frame ones, with some missing. The profile shows around 130,000 clones, about 89% of them singletons. The sequences come from peripheral blood, collected on day 0 of AZD1222 vaccination. The origin of the receptors is an adult in good health.

J is TRBJ1-2 and V is TRBV6-1, with TRBD1 as a possible D gene (5 bases). The CDR3 is 15 amino acids. The germline V gene has CDR1 MNHNS and CDR2 SASEGT. V was cut by 1 base and J by 2 bases, with 11 bases left in between. The CDR3 nucleotides are TGTGCCAGCAGTGAAGAGCCAGGGTTGAACTATGGCTACACCTTC. This sequence encodes CASSEEPGLNYGYTF.

The gene calls are TRBV11-2 and TRBJ2-5; 10 bases are a match to TRBD1. The germline V gene encodes CDR1 SGHAT and CDR2 FQNNGV. J lost 5 bases, V lost 5 bases, and 5 bases had no gene match. CDR3 length: 14 residues. The CDR3: CASSTTGGMETQYF. The DNA for the CDR3 is TGTGCCAGCAGCACGACAGGGGGCATGGAGACCCAGTACTTC.

The chain is built from TRBV12-3 or TRBV12-4 and TRBJ2-5, with TRBD1 matching over 8 bases. This CDR3 has 13 amino acids. V gave up 7 bases and J gave up 5 bases; unmatched junction bases: 6. CDR3 nucleotide sequence: TGTGCCAGCACAGGCAGGGGGCGGGAGACCCAGTACTTC. This translates into CASTGRGRETQYF.

The chain has TRBV5-1 and TRBJ2-7, with D maybe TRBD1 (6 bases). Trimming left V 4 bases short and J 2 bases short, with 13 bases between. The CDR3 covers 14 residues. Per germline, CDR1 SGHRS and CDR2 YFSETQ. CDR3 sequence (DNA): TGCGCCAGCAGCAAAGGGGACACCGCCTACGAGCAGTACTTC. It yields the protein CASSKGDTAYEQYF.

The genes are TRBV4-1 and TRBJ1-1; D gene uncertain. The germline V gene has CDR1 MGHRA and CDR2 YSYEKL. V lost 3 bases and J lost 0, with 8 bases in between. The CDR3 spans 14 residues. CDR3 loop: CASSHLFMNTEAFF. The CDR3 nucleotides read TGCGCCAGCAGCCACCTGTTCATGAACACTGAAGCTTTCTTT.